Listed below are T cell receptor beta chains from one sample, sequenced in a study of response to subunit inactivated influenza vaccine. TCRdb reprocessed the RT-PCR reads with MiXCR, giving one entry per CDR3 protein. The sample has over 400,000 distinct CDR3 sequences; over 10% are singletons. Sequenced here: PBMCs from blood, sampled 40 to 50 days after vaccination. These receptors were collected from a man aged 50 to 59 who received an inactivated influenza vaccine. CDR3s include the opening cysteine and the closing phenylalanine or tryptophan. The order of the fields is J gene, V gene, D gene, clone size, CDR3 DNA, CDR3 protein. A D gene is named only where the DNA matches it firmly. The size field is filled for only some rows; it gives once, few, many or a size class.

J: TRBJ2-7
V: TRBV10-3
D: NA
size: few
DNA: TGTGCCATCAGTAAGGAGGGGGAGCAGTACTTC
CDR3: CAISKEGEQYF

J: TRBJ2-5
V: TRBV28
D: NA
size: few
DNA: TGTGCCAGCAGTGGACGGGAGCCCCCCCAAGAGACCCAGTACTTC
CDR3: CASSGREPPQETQYF

J: TRBJ2-3
V: TRBV12-3/TRBV12-4
D: TRBD2
size: NA
DNA: TGTGCCAGCAGTTTAGGACTAGCGGGTTTGGGAGATACGCAGTATTTT
CDR3: CASSLGLAGLGDTQYF

J: TRBJ1-6
V: TRBV25-1
D: TRBD1
size: few
DNA: TGTGCCAGCAGTGGGGACAGGGCCCTCCACTTT
CDR3: CASSGDRALHF

J: TRBJ1-1
V: TRBV4-3
D: NA
size: NA
DNA: TGCGCCAGCAGCCAAGACCAAGGGGTTTACAGTGACACTGAAGCTTTCTTT
CDR3: CASSQDQGVYSDTEAFF

J: TRBJ2-4
V: TRBV20-1
D: NA
size: few
DNA: TGCAGCGCTCCGCCGCTAGCCAAAAACATTCAGTACTTC
CDR3: CSAPPLAKNIQYF

J: TRBJ2-7
V: TRBV7-9
D: TRBD2
size: NA
DNA: TGTGCCAGCAGCGCTAGCGGGAGTTTGTACGAGCAGTACTTC
CDR3: CASSASGSLYEQYF

J: TRBJ2-7
V: TRBV15
D: TRBD1
size: NA
DNA: TGTGCCACCAGCATCCCGGGACAGGGGGGCCACGAGCAGTACTTC
CDR3: CATSIPGQGGHEQYF

J: TRBJ2-7
V: TRBV10-3
D: NA
size: NA
DNA: TGTGCCATCAAAGGACAGTCCTACGAGCAGTACTTC
CDR3: CAIKGQSYEQYF

J: TRBJ2-7
V: TRBV28
D: TRBD2
size: many
DNA: TGTGCCAGCAGTTTATCGGCTAGCGGGAGTTACGAGCAGTACTTC
CDR3: CASSLSASGSYEQYF

J: TRBJ2-1
V: TRBV27
D: TRBD1
size: NA
DNA: TGTGCCAGCAGAAATGACAGGGACAATGAGCAGTTCTTC
CDR3: CASRNDRDNEQFF

J: TRBJ1-5
V: TRBV20-1
D: TRBD1
size: NA
DNA: TGCAGTGCCTTCCGGGACAGGGTTGGGCCCCAGCATTTT
CDR3: CSAFRDRVGPQHF

J: TRBJ2-3
V: TRBV19
D: NA
size: few
DNA: TGTGCCAGTAGTATGTACTCGGACTCCACAGATACGCAGTATTTT
CDR3: CASSMYSDSTDTQYF

J: TRBJ2-1
V: TRBV20-1
D: NA
size: NA
DNA: TGCAGTGCTAGGCGGGGGCGATTTTCGGATGAGCAGTTCTTC
CDR3: CSARRGRFSDEQFF

J: TRBJ2-1
V: TRBV7-9
D: TRBD1
size: few
DNA: TGTGCCAGCAGCTTAGAGGGGGCTGAGCAGTTCTTC
CDR3: CASSLEGAEQFF

J: TRBJ2-1
V: TRBV20-1
D: NA
size: many
DNA: TGCAGTGGGGACGGGGACCTTTCCTACAATGAGCAGTTCTTC
CDR3: CSGDGDLSYNEQFF